These 19 T cell receptor beta chains originate from one sample sequenced in a study of regulatory T cells in long-lasting Graves disease. Investigators prepared the TCR beta libraries by applying iRepertoire HTBI primers and Arm-PCR of CDR3 regions. TCRdb ran MiXCR on the multiplex PCR reads and lists one entry per CDR3 protein. The data contain over 450,000 distinct CDR3 sequences, roughly a fifth of them singletons. Time point defined: persistent/refractory GD, antithyroid drugs over 5 years with positive TRAb. RNA extracted from PBMCs served as the sequencing template. This specimen consisted of peripheral blood mononuclear cells (PBMCs), obtained when the disease was refractory, from a patient treated with antithyroid drugs. The receptors come from a female donor with Graves disease.

Details on this clonotype: A read error may account for a junction end that differs from germline. The chain employs TRBV6-1 and TRBJ1-5; D is perhaps TRBD1 (6 bases). Germline CDR1 and CDR2: MNHNS and SASEGT. The CDR3 is 15 amino acids. CDR3 sequence reads: CASKLRGASNRPQHF. The CDR3 DNA reads as TGTGCCAGCAAGCTCCGGGGGGCTAGCAATCGGCCCCAGCATTTT.

The genes are TRBV5-1 and TRBJ2-7; unclear D gene. This CDR3 is built from 12 residues. Trimming stripped 5 bases from V and 4 bases from J, with 10 bases between. Germline assignment: CDR1 SGHRS and CDR2 YFSETQ. CDR3 amino acids: CASRYDNYEQYF. In DNA, the CDR3 is TGCGCCAGCAGGTATGACAATTACGAGCAGTACTTC.

The V call is TRBV13, the J call TRBJ1-4; D unresolved. V was shortened by 1 base and J by 4 bases, with 10 bases between the two germline ends. The CDR3 spans 15 residues. Looked up from germline, CDR1 is PRHDT and CDR2 is FYEKMQ (reference sequence). CDR3 residues: CASSLDRTFNEKLFF. The CDR3, as DNA: TGTGCCAGCAGCTTAGACAGAACCTTTAATGAAAAACTGTTTTTT. Variable domain in full (rest from reference TRBV13 and TRBJ1-4): AAGVIQSPRHLIKEKRETATLKCYPIPRHDTVYWYQQGPGQDPQFLISFYEKMQSDKGSIPDRFSAQQFSDYHSELNMSSLELGDSALYFCASSLDRTFNEKLFFGSGTQLSVL.

This clonotype was detected ten times or more. The chain carries TRBV5-1 and TRBJ1-1; D possibly corresponds to TRBD1 (6 bases). Germline CDR1 SGHRS, CDR2 YFSETQ. Between the trimmed V and J ends, which lost 7 bases and 1 base, there was a span of 14 bases. This CDR3 is built from 14 residues. The CDR3 bases are TGCGCCAGCGGATTCGGGACACCGAACACTGAAGCTTTCTTT. Translation: CASGFGTPNTEAFF. Full variable domain (missing parts from reference TRBV5-1 and TRBJ1-1): KAGVTQTPRYLIKTRGQQVTLSCSPISGHRSVSWYQQTPGQGLQFLFEYFSETQRNKGNFPGRFSGRQFSNSRSEMNVSTLELGDSALYLCASGFGTPNTEAFFGQGTRLTVV.

As for this clonotype: A far larger clone is one nucleotide away, so this likely arose from a read error. The rearrangement uses TRBV27 and TRBJ1-2; possible D gene TRBD1, 5 bases. The CDR3 spans 13 residues. With 6 bases removed from V and 8 bases from J, the gap between germline ends came to 16 bases. From germline, CDR1 is MNHEY and CDR2 SMNVEV (reference sequence). The CDR3 is CASSLRGGDGYTF. DNA of the CDR3: TGTGCCAGCAGCTTACGGGGGGGGGACGGCTACACCTTC.

This clonotype has just a few counts. V is TRBV19 and J is TRBJ2-2, with 16 bases fitting TRBD2. This CDR3 has 16 residues. V gave up 6 bases and J gave up 7 bases; unmatched junction bases: 5. From germline, CDR1 is LNHDA and CDR2 SQIVND (reference sequence). The CDR3 spells CASSQGLAGGSGELFF. The CDR3 DNA sequence: TGTGCCAGTAGCCAGGGACTAGCGGGAGGGAGCGGGGAGCTGTTTTTT.

The chain has TRBV7-2 and TRBJ2-3; the D gene is possibly TRBD2 (6 bases). Germline CDR1 SGHTA, CDR2 FQGNSA. The CDR3 totals 15 residues. Trimming left V 5 bases short and J 0 bases short, with 12 bases between. CDR3 nucleotide sequence: TGTGCCAGCAGCCCGGACTACCTAAGCACAGATACGCAGTATTTT. Translation: CASSPDYLSTDTQYF.

This clonotype was seen ten or more times. V and J are TRBV6-1 and TRBJ1-5; maybe TRBD1 (6 bases). V was trimmed by 6 bases and J by 4 bases, leaving 16 bases between them. CDR1 MNHNS and CDR2 SASEGT come from the germline V gene. CDR3 length equals 15 residues. The CDR3 here is CASSKEQGINQPQHF. As DNA, the CDR3 is TGTGCCAGCAGCAAAGAACAGGGCATTAATCAGCCCCAGCATTTT.

The chain employs TRBV6-2 or TRBV6-3 and TRBJ2-7, with a tentative D call TRBD1 (6 bases). The CDR3 runs 17 residues. The germline V gene encodes CDR1 MNHEY and CDR2 SVGEGT. For the CDR3, the DNA is TGTGCAGGCAGTTACCCAAGTTTTGGACAGAGCTCCTACGAGCAGTACTTC. Amino acids: CAGSYPSFGQSSYEQYF.

This clonotype was seen at least ten times. The rearrangement uses TRBV3-1 and TRBJ2-5; D could derive from TRBD1 or TRBD2 (5 bases each). The V gene lost 4 bases and the J gene lost 5 bases, with 20 bases spanning the gap. Germline CDR1 and CDR2: LGHDT and YNNKEL (reference sequence). This CDR3 spans 16 amino acids. CDR3 region: CASSPWGQRVSETQYF. The CDR3, as DNA: TGTGCCAGCAGCCCCTGGGGCCAGAGGGTTTCGGAGACCCAGTACTTC.

This clonotype was seen only a few times. The chain couples TRBV4-1 to TRBJ2-4; D is perhaps TRBD1 (6 bases). The CDR3 runs 12 residues. Trimming cost V 3 bases and J 15 bases, with 15 bases left between them. Germline V CDR1 and CDR2: MGHRA, YSYEKL. The CDR3 protein is CASSQVQGDRYF. CDR3 in DNA: TGCGCCAGCAGCCAGGTACAGGGAGATCGGTACTTC.

The chain couples TRBV27 to TRBJ2-2; 7 nucleotides agree with TRBD1. CDR1 and CDR2 from the germline V gene are MNHEY and SMNVEV (reference sequence). This CDR3 comprises 16 residues. Trimming cost V 3 bases and J 6 bases; bases outside gene matches: 10. CDR3 residues: CASSLAGTVWAGELFF. The CDR3 nucleotides read TGTGCCAGCAGTTTGGCAGGGACAGTCTGGGCCGGGGAGCTGTTTTTT.

This clonotype was found many times. The chain is built from TRBV28 and TRBJ2-5; the D is unclear. CDR3 length: 13 amino acids. Trimming took off 3 bases at V and 4 bases at J, with 9 bases between the two ends. CDR1 is MDHEN and CDR2 is SYDVKM in the germline V gene. The chain's CDR3 is CASSLRLGETQYF. The CDR3 DNA reads as TGTGCCAGCAGTTTGCGGTTAGGAGAGACCCAGTACTTC.

This chain uses TRBV9 with TRBJ2-1, with 10 nucleotides matching TRBD2. The V gene's germline CDR1 is SGDLS and CDR2 YYNGEE. V shed 0 bases and J 12 bases; nucleotides not matched to a gene: 18. The CDR3 has 18 amino acids. The CDR3, as DNA: TGTGCCAGCAGCGTAGGGGGAGTGGGGGCTAGCGGGAGTGTAGGGCAGTTCTTC. Translating it yields CASSVGGVGASGSVGQFF. The full variable domain, completed using reference TRBV9 and TRBJ2-1, is DSGVTQTPKHLITATGQRVTLRCSPRSGDLSVYWYQQSLDQGLQFLIQYYNGEERAKGNILERFSAQQFPDLHSELNLSSLELGDSALYFCASSVGGVGASGSVGQFFGPGTRLTVL.

DNA for the CDR3: TGTGCCACCAGCAGGCTACCTCTCCGGGACAAAGACACCGGGGAGCTGTTTTTT. Amino acid sequence: CATSRLPLRDKDTGELFF. This chain uses TRBV15 with TRBJ2-2, with D perhaps TRBD1 (6 bases). The CDR3 totals 18 residues. The germline V and J ends were trimmed by 3 bases and 3 bases, with 20 bases remaining between them. Germline CDR1 LNHNV, CDR2 YYDKDF (reference sequence).

This clonotype occurred many times. The chain couples TRBV27 to TRBJ2-7, with a weak D call TRBD1 (6 bases). Trimming took 5 bases from V and 3 from J, leaving 11 bases between them. CDR3 length: 13 residues. The germline gives CDR1 MNHEY, CDR2 SMNVEV (reference sequence). The CDR3 is CASSTTGLYEQYF. The CDR3 bases are TGTGCCAGCAGTACAACAGGGCTCTACGAGCAGTACTTC.

The rearrangement links TRBV7-2 to TRBJ1-2; 9 bases align to TRBD1. The J segment lost 7 bases and the V segment lost 4 bases, leaving 7 bases of the junction unmatched. Germline lookup yields CDR1 SGHTA and CDR2 FQGNSA. This CDR3 comprises 14 residues. CDR3 in amino acids: CASSSGTGLSGYTF. In DNA, the CDR3 is TGTGCCAGCAGCTCCGGGACAGGGTTAAGTGGCTACACCTTC.

This clonotype was seen a handful of times. V is TRBV30 and J is TRBJ2-7; D not resolved. Germline assignment: CDR1 GTSNPN and CDR2 SVGIG (reference sequence). The V end was cut by 3 bases, the J end by 0 bases, with 6 bases between. CDR3 length: 12 residues. The CDR3 nucleotides read TGTGCCTGGAGCACAGACTCCTACGAGCAGTACTTC. It specifies CAWSTDSYEQYF. The full variable domain, rest sourced from reference TRBV30 and TRBJ2-7, is SQTIHQWPATLVQPVGSPLSLECTVEGTSNPNLYWYRQAAGRGLQLLFYSVGIGQISSEVPQNLSASRPQDRQFILSSKKLLLSDSGFYLCAWSTDSYEQYFGPGTRLTVT.

This clonotype came up many times. The chain uses TRBV28 and TRBJ1-2; D is perhaps TRBD1 (5 bases). Trimming took off 4 bases at V and 3 bases at J, with 15 bases between the two ends. Looked up from germline, CDR1 is MDHEN and CDR2 is SYDVKM. The CDR3 is 15 residues long. The CDR3 bases are TGTGCCAGCAGTTCGTACTGGGGGACGGACTATGGCTACACCTTC. It yields the protein CASSSYWGTDYGYTF.